The 25 T cell receptor beta chains below were found in one sample sequenced in a study of T cells in Graves' hyperthyroidism and ophthalmopathy. There were TCR beta CDR3 regions amplified from RNA transcripts. The HTBI primer set served for first-round RT-PCR of the TCR CDR3. TCRdb called the multiplex PCR reads again in MiXCR, with one record for every CDR3 protein. This table has about 480,000 distinct CDR3 sequences, roughly 14% appearing once. The sequenced material came from blood. Receptor source: a woman aged 18 to 35 with Graves' hyperthyroidism.

Many counts were recorded for this clonotype. V and J are TRBV11-3 and TRBJ1-3; D gene ambiguous. V was cut by 4 bases and J by 0 bases, with 13 bases left in between. CDR3 length: 16 amino acids. The germline V gene has CDR1 SGHNT and CDR2 YENEEA. CDR3 nucleotide sequence: TGTGCCAGCAGCTCTGGCGAGGCTCTCTCTGGAAACACCATATATTTT. Its protein product is CASSSGEALSGNTIYF. The full variable domain, rest sourced from reference TRBV11-3 and TRBJ1-3, is EAGVVQSPRYKIIEKKQPVAFWCNPISGHNTLYWYLQNLGQGPELLIRYENEEAVDDSQLPKDRFSAERLKGVDSTLKIQPAELGDSAVYLCASSSGEALSGNTIYFGEGSWLTVV.

V and J are TRBV19 and TRBJ2-6; no clear D. The germline V gene has CDR1 LNHDA and CDR2 SQIVND (reference sequence). The CDR3 length is 18 residues. With 2 bases removed from V and 0 bases from J, the gap between germline ends came to 14 bases. The CDR3 DNA follows: TGTGCCAGTAGTATACGCCCGGTCCTCTACTCTGGGGCCAACGTCCTGACTTTC. Translating it yields CASSIRPVLYSGANVLTF.

The chain employs TRBV7-3 and TRBJ2-5, with 7 bases aligning to TRBD2. CDR3 length: 17 amino acids. Germline V lookup: CDR1 SGHTA, CDR2 FQGTGA. V lost 5 bases, J lost 0 bases, and 12 bases stayed unmatched. The chain's CDR3 is CASSRGVGGAYQETQYF. The DNA of the CDR3 is TGTGCCAGCAGCAGGGGAGTGGGAGGGGCGTACCAAGAGACCCAGTACTTC.

The gene calls are TRBV12-3 or TRBV12-4 and TRBJ1-2; 7 bases match TRBD1. V was clipped by 6 bases and J by 4 bases; unmatched bases: 5. The CDR3 runs to 13 residues. The CDR3 region has the DNA TGTGCCAGCAGCGGGACAGCACGCTATGGCTACACCTTC. Translating gives CASSGTARYGYTF.

This clonotype was counted at least ten times. The chain recombines TRBV6-5 with TRBJ2-5; no clear D gene. V lost 4 bases to trimming and J lost 5 bases, with 8 bases between them. This CDR3 comprises 12 residues. The germline gives CDR1 MNHEY, CDR2 SVGAGI. The CDR3 is CASSSALETQYF. For the CDR3, the DNA is TGTGCCAGCAGTTCTGCCTTGGAGACCCAGTACTTC.

This clonotype was recorded at least ten times. The J gene is TRBJ2-3, the V gene TRBV7-3; D remains ambiguous. V lost 2 bases, J lost 0 bases, and 9 bases lay in between. The germline CDR1 and CDR2 sequences are SGHTA and FQGTGA. The CDR3 totals 15 residues. This CDR3 reads CASSLGGASTDTQYF. In DNA form, the CDR3 reads TGTGCCAGCAGCTTAGGTGGCGCTAGCACAGATACGCAGTATTTT.

This clonotype was seen at least ten times. The chain is built from TRBV19 and TRBJ2-2, with D perhaps matching TRBD1 (6 bases). Deletions cut 6 bases from V and 2 bases from J, with 13 bases between. The CDR3 covers 15 residues. Germline V CDR1 and CDR2: LNHDA, SQIVND (reference sequence). CDR3 nucleotides: TGTGCCAGTAGGATAACAGGGACCAACACCGGGGAGCTGTTTTTT. Translation gives CASRITGTNTGELFF.

This clonotype was counted many times. This chain uses TRBV10-2 with TRBJ2-2; TRBD2 aligns across 10 bases. The ends lost 6 bases at V and 8 bases at J; junction bases unmatched: 3. Germline V CDR1 and CDR2: WSHSY, SAAADI. CDR3 length: 13 residues. Here the CDR3 DNA reads TGCGCCAGCAGCCTAGCGGGAGCGGGGGAGCTGTTTTTT. Translation gives CASSLAGAGELFF.

The chain couples TRBV30 to TRBJ1-1, with D tentatively TRBD1 (5 bases). This CDR3 contains 12 residues. Trimming left V 1 base short and J 7 bases short, with 10 bases between. Germline CDR1 is GTSNPN and CDR2 is SVGIG (reference sequence). The DNA of the CDR3 is TGTGCCTGGAGTGCCCGAGGGGATGAAGCTTTCTTT. Encoded protein: CAWSARGDEAFF.

This clonotype has at least ten counts. The V call is TRBV12-3 or TRBV12-4, the J call TRBJ1-1; tentative D call: TRBD1 (5 bases). Trimming left V 9 bases short and J 1 base short, with 15 bases between. The CDR3 extends over 14 amino acids. CDR3 coding DNA: TGTGCCAGTAACCCAATCCAGGGGAACACTGAAGCTTTCTTT. The encoded protein is CASNPIQGNTEAFF.

This clonotype was seen repeatedly, ten times or more. The chain is built from TRBV30 and TRBJ1-1; tentative D call: TRBD1 (6 bases). V was trimmed by 3 bases and J by 5 bases, leaving 13 bases between them. CDR3 length equals 13 residues. Looked up from germline, CDR1 is GTSNPN and CDR2 is SVGIG (reference sequence). The CDR3: CAWRQGRGTEAFF. The DNA of the CDR3 is TGTGCCTGGAGACAGGGCAGAGGGACTGAAGCTTTCTTT.

There are a few counts of this clonotype. This chain links TRBV12-5 with TRBJ2-7, with D perhaps assigned TRBD1 or TRBD2 (6 bases each). The CDR3 has 14 residues. V shed 11 bases and J shed 1 base, with 18 bases lying between them. Germline V gene data show CDR1 as LGHNT and CDR2 as FRNRAP. CDR3 residues: CASREGGRSYEQYV. The DNA of the CDR3 is TGTGCTTCCCGTGAGGGGGGCAGATCCTACGAGCAGTACGTC.

This clonotype occurred a few times. The chain combines TRBV4-1 with TRBJ2-1, with 11 bases aligning to TRBD2. CDR3 size: 17 residues. V dropped 3 bases and J dropped 3; count of bases not matched to a gene: 7. Looked up from germline, CDR1 is MGHRA and CDR2 is YSYEKL. The CDR3 DNA is TGCGCCAGCAGCCATTACCCGACTAGCGGGATCTACAATGAGCAGTTCTTC. Residues: CASSHYPTSGIYNEQFF.

This clonotype has ten or more counts. This rearrangement joins TRBV2 to TRBJ2-7, with 10 bases identical to TRBD2. Germline V CDR1 and CDR2: SNHLY, FYNNEI. This CDR3 has 16 residues. J was trimmed by 0 bases and V by 6 bases; bases with no gene match: 8. The CDR3 loop is CASSGNPSGSSYEQYV. The CDR3 DNA sequence: TGTGCCAGCAGCGGTAACCCTAGCGGGAGCTCCTACGAGCAGTACGTC.

The sample holds a few counts of this clonotype. CDR3 nucleotide sequence: TGCGCCAGCAGTGACCCACTAGCGGGAGGGCTCAATGAGCAGTTCTTC. Encoded protein: CASSDPLAGGLNEQFF. The V and J genes are TRBV10-1 and TRBJ2-1; TRBD2 aligns across 13 bases. V dropped 3 bases and J dropped 6; count of bases not matched to a gene: 5. Germline assignment: CDR1 WNHNN and CDR2 SYGVQD (reference sequence). The CDR3 is 16 residues long.

This clonotype was recorded many times. The chain has TRBV7-3 and TRBJ2-1; a weak D match, TRBD2 (5 bases). Germline values: CDR1 SGHTA, CDR2 FQGTGA. Trimming stripped 3 bases from V and 10 bases from J, with 10 bases between. This CDR3 contains 12 residues. The CDR3 here is CASSFPQREQFF. The CDR3, as DNA: TGTGCCAGCAGCTTCCCCCAGCGGGAGCAGTTCTTC.

This clonotype was counted many times. CDR3 loop: CASSWGQGFSGNTIYF. The CDR3 nucleotides read TGTGCCAGCAGTTGGGGACAGGGGTTCTCTGGAAACACCATATATTTT. The chain combines TRBV12-3 or TRBV12-4 with TRBJ1-3; 10 nucleotides match TRBD1. The J segment lost 0 bases and the V segment lost 4 bases, leaving 3 bases of the junction unmatched. This CDR3 comprises 16 residues.

This clonotype was seen repeatedly, ten times or more. The chain couples TRBV27 to TRBJ2-1, with 12 nucleotides matching TRBD2. V was pared by 5 bases and J by 8 bases, with 13 bases of the junction left unmatched. Germline CDR1 is MNHEY and CDR2 is SMNVEV (reference sequence). The CDR3 extends over 17 amino acids. CDR3 sequence: CASSPTSGTSGSHEQFF. CDR3 nucleotides: TGTGCCAGCAGTCCCACTTCCGGGACTAGCGGGTCCCATGAGCAGTTCTTC.

V usage is TRBV19 and J usage is TRBJ2-1; D not resolved. Germline CDR1 and CDR2: LNHDA and SQIVND (reference sequence). This CDR3 is 10 amino acids long. V lost 10 bases and J 6 bases, leaving 7 bases between the germline ends. The CDR3 reads CATGANEQFF. The DNA for the CDR3 is TGTGCCACTGGCGCCAATGAGCAGTTCTTC. The variable domain in full, completed from reference TRBV19 and TRBJ2-1, reads DGGITQSPKYLFRKEGQNVTLSCEQNLNHDAMYWYRQDPGQGLRLIYYSQIVNDFQKGDIAEGYSVSREKKESFPLTVTSAQKNPTAFYLCATGANEQFFGPGTRLTVL.

This clonotype was counted at least ten times. This rearrangement joins TRBV18 to TRBJ1-1; a possible D gene is TRBD1 (5 bases). Trimming removed 3 bases from V and 7 bases from J, with 18 bases in between. The CDR3 is 15 residues long. Per the germline V gene, CDR1 is KGHSH and CDR2 is LQKENI. DNA of the CDR3: TGTGCCAGCTCACCCCCGGCCCAGGGTTATGTTGAAGCTTTCTTT. It codes for CASSPPAQGYVEAFF.

This clonotype was counted between two and nine times. The chain employs TRBV13 and TRBJ1-1, with TRBD1 identical over 7 bases. V dropped 3 bases and J dropped 6; count of bases not matched to a gene: 7. Germline V lookup: CDR1 PRHDT, CDR2 FYEKMQ (reference sequence). The length of the CDR3 is 14 residues. CDR3 loop: CASSFLIRGAEAFF. The CDR3 region has the DNA TGTGCCAGCAGCTTTTTGATCAGGGGGGCTGAAGCTTTCTTT. The entire variable domain, with the rest obtained from reference TRBV13 and TRBJ1-1, is as follows: AAGVIQSPRHLIKEKRETATLKCYPIPRHDTVYWYQQGPGQDPQFLISFYEKMQSDKGSIPDRFSAQQFSDYHSELNMSSLELGDSALYFCASSFLIRGAEAFFGQGTRLTVV.

This clonotype was seen at least ten times. The chain employs TRBV12-5 and TRBJ2-3, with 11 bases aligning to TRBD2. This CDR3 is 16 amino acids long. Germline lookup yields CDR1 LGHNT and CDR2 FRNRAP. Unmatched junction bases numbered 3, after V lost 3 bases and J lost 1 base. The CDR3 coding sequence is TGTGCTAGTGGTTTTGGGACTAGCGGACGCACAGATACGCAGTATTTT. Protein sequence: CASGFGTSGRTDTQYF. Drawing the rest from reference TRBV12-5 and TRBJ2-3, the complete variable domain is DARVTQTPRHKVTEMGQEVTMRCQPILGHNTVFWYRQTMMQGLELLAYFRNRAPLDDSGMPKDRFSAEMPDATLATLKIQPSEPRDSAVYFCASGFGTSGRTDTQYFGPGTRLTVL.

This clonotype was detected many times. J is TRBJ2-1 and V is TRBV30; 11 bases are shared with TRBD2. Germline CDR1 GTSNPN, CDR2 SVGIG (reference sequence). This CDR3 contains 16 residues. V dropped 4 bases and J dropped 4; count of bases not matched to a gene: 9. The CDR3 is CAWNWGSGRAYNEQFF. The CDR3 DNA reads as TGTGCCTGGAATTGGGGTAGCGGGAGGGCTTACAATGAGCAGTTCTTC.

Points on this clonotype: One end of the junction does not line up with germline, which may come from a read error. The J gene is TRBJ2-7, the V gene TRBV7-3; 9 positions agree with TRBD2. Germline assignment: CDR1 SGHTA and CDR2 FQGTGA. This CDR3 is built from 15 residues. The CDR3 spells CASSHPGLAAREQYF. The CDR3 nucleotides read TGCGCCAGCAGCCACCCGGGACTAGCAGCACGCGAGCAGTACTTC.

There are many counts of this clonotype. The V gene is TRBV12-3 or TRBV12-4, the J gene TRBJ1-2; the D gene is possibly TRBD1 (6 bases). V was clipped by 5 bases and J by 4 bases, with 14 bases between them. This CDR3 comprises 14 residues. The CDR3 loop is CASSGQSVGYGYTF. The DNA for the CDR3 is TGTGCCAGCAGTGGACAGTCCGTGGGCTATGGCTACACCTTC.